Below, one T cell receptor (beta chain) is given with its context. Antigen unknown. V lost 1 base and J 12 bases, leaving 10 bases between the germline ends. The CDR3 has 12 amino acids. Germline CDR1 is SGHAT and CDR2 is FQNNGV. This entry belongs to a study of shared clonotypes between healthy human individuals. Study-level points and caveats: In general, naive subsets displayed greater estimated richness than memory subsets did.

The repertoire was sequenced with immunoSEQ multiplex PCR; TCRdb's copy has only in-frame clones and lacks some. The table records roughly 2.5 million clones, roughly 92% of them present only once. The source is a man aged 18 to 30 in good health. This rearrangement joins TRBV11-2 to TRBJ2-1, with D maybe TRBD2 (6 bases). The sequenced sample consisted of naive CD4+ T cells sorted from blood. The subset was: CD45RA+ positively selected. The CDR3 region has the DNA TGTGCCAGCAGCTTAGTCGCGGGGCTGCAGTTCTTC. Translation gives CASSLVAGLQFF.